This T cell receptor beta chain stems from a study of blood T cell repertoires in COVID-19. Study-wide context: Sites across the United States, Italy and Spain contributed samples from acute and convalescent COVID-19. T cells, B-cell-depleted T cells, or PBMCs provided the cDNA or gDNA that served as material.

Authors' processing steps: The assay estimated nucleated cells by amplifying reference gene primers. Clones were sequenced by immunoSEQ multiplex PCR, and TCRdb holds only the in-frame ones, with some missing. The V and J calls and the clone size are those of that table, but D and trimming were determined from the DNA. The sample records about 120,000 clones, around nine tenths being singletons. Per germline, CDR1 MNHEY and CDR2 SVGAGI. The V end lost 0 bases, the J end lost 9 bases, and 15 bases lay between the germline ends. This CDR3 is 15 amino acids long. What was sequenced was peripheral blood. The source of this sequence is a woman aged 50 to 65 with active or convalescent COVID-19. J is TRBJ2-1 and V is TRBV6-5, with a possible D match to TRBD2 (7 bases). CDR3 amino acids: CASSYSPGEGAEQFF. The CDR3 bases are TGTGCCAGCAGTTACTCTCCAGGGGAGGGTGCTGAGCAGTTCTTC.